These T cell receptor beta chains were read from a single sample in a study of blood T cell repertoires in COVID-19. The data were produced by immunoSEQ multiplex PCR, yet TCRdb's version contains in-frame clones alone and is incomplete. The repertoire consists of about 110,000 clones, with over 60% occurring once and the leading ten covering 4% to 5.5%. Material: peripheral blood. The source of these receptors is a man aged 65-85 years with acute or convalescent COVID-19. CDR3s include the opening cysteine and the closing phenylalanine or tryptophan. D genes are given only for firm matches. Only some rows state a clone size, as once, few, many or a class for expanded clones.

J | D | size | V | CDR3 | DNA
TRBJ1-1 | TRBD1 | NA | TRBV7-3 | CASSTGGTGSEAFF | TGTGCCAGCAGCACAGGCGGGACAGGGAGTGAAGCTTTCTTT
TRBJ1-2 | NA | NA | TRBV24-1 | CATGDLTGLYGYTF | TGTGCCACCGGTGATTTGACAGGCCTCTATGGCTACACCTTC
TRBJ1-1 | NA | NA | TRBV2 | CATNTANTEAFF | TGTGCCACTAATACAGCGAACACTGAAGCTTTCTTT
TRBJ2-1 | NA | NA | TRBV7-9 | CASSFGVEQFF | TGTGCCAGCAGCTTTGGAGTTGAGCAGTTCTTC
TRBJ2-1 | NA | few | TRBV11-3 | CASSFSSMGQNEQFF | TGTGCCAGCAGCTTTTCTTCTATGGGCCAGAATGAGCAGTTCTTC
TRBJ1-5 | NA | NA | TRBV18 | CASSPRGEGNQPQHF | TGTGCCAGCTCACCACGGGGGGAGGGCAATCAGCCCCAGCATTTT
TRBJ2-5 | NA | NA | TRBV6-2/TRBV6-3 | CASSSLQGKGETQYF | TGTGCCAGCAGTTCCCTCCAGGGCAAAGGAGAGACCCAGTACTTC
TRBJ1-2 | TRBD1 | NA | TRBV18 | CASSPPNTGGRVDGYTF | TGTGCCAGCTCACCACCGAACACAGGGGGTCGGGTCGATGGCTACACCTTC
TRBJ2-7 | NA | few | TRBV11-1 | CASSLDLSRQQYF | TGTGCCAGCAGCTTAGACCTCTCTAGGCAGCAGTACTTC
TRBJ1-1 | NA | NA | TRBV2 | CASSEMGGGNTEAFF | TGTGCCAGCAGTGAAATGGGAGGAGGGAACACTGAAGCTTTCTTT
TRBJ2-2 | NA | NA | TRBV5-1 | CASSLGDLLPGELFF | TGCGCCAGCAGCTTGGGGGACTTACTGCCCGGGGAGCTGTTTTTT
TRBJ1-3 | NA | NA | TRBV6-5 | CASSYSASPGNTIYF | TGTGCCAGCAGTTACTCAGCTAGCCCTGGAAACACCATATATTTT
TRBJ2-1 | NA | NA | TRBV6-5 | CASSSPRQANHFF | TGTGCCAGCAGTTCCCCAAGACAGGCCAACCATTTCTTC
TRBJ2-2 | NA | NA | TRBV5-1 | CASSPASGTHTGELFF | TGCGCCAGCAGCCCCGCGTCCGGGACACACACCGGGGAGCTGTTTTTT
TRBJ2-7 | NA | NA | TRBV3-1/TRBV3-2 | CASSALGADEQYF | TGTGCCAGCAGCGCACTGGGGGCCGACGAGCAGTACTTC
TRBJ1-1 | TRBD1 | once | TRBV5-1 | CASSRQGDTEAFF | TGCGCCAGCAGCCGACAGGGTGACACTGAAGCTTTCTTT
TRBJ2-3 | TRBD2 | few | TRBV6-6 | CASSLLAGPVFTSTDTQYF | TGTGCCAGCAGTCTACTAGCGGGGCCCGTCTTTACTAGCACAGATACGCAGTATTTT
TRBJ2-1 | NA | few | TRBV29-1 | CSVEWAGDNEQFF | TGCAGCGTTGAATGGGCAGGGGACAATGAGCAGTTCTTC
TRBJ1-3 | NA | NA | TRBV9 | CASSVGAGGASGNTIYF | TGTGCCAGCAGCGTAGGCGCGGGGGGCGCTTCTGGAAACACCATATATTTT
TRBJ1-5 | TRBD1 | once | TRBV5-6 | CASSSGQGFDQPQHF | TGTGCCAGCAGCTCGGGACAGGGTTTCGATCAGCCCCAGCATTTT
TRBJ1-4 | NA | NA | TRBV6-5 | CASGGVGKNEKLFF | TGTGCCTCCGGAGGTGTAGGAAAAAATGAAAAACTGTTTTTT
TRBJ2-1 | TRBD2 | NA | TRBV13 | CASSLPGGSYNEQFF | TGTGCCAGCAGTCTTCCGGGGGGAAGCTACAATGAGCAGTTCTTC